The source of this TCR beta chain is a study of T cell responses to AZD1222 COVID-19 vaccine. Broader study findings: The repertoires were collected only after the peak T cell response. White British ancestry dominated among donors, who included more females, and clonal diversity was possibly underestimated. AZD1222 recipients seropositive at baseline numbered only 6 or 7.

Clones were sequenced by immunoSEQ multiplex PCR, and TCRdb holds only the in-frame ones, with some missing. The table shows 120,000 to 150,000 clones, with 90% to 95% occurring only once. The CDR3 sequence is 13 residues long. Germline V gene data show CDR1 as KGHSH and CDR2 as LQKENI. Trimming stripped 5 bases from V and 4 bases from J, with 8 bases between. For this clone: As yet, its antigen is unknown.

Material: peripheral blood, obtained on day 0 of AZD1222 vaccination. This TCR came from an adult in good health. This chain uses TRBV18 with TRBJ1-4; D unclear. CDR3 sequence (DNA): TGTGCCAGCTCAACGGCTCTTAATGAAAAACTGTTTTTT. Translated, it gives CASSTALNEKLFF.